The rows below give T cell receptor beta chains drawn from one sample of a study of vaccination and CD4 T cells after COVID-19. For these receptors, no antigen is known. MiXCR, applied by TCRdb to the PCR reads, yields one record per CDR3 protein. Among roughly 20,000 distinct CDR3 sequences listed, approximately 50% were seen once. The sequencing input was CD4+ T cells from blood, cultured in vitro. Receptors were obtained from a human donor who had recovered from COVID-19. CDR3s include the opening cysteine and the closing phenylalanine or tryptophan. Fields, in order: CDR3 protein, CDR3 DNA, V gene, D gene, J gene, clone size. The D gene is left open where the match is weak. Size is stated for part of the rows, as once, few or many counts, or as a class when the clone is expanded.

CDR3: CASSYALTGRDQPQHF
DNA: TGTGCCAGCAGTTACGCGCTGACAGGGAGGGACCAGCCCCAGCATTTT
V: TRBV6-5
D: TRBD1
J: TRBJ1-5
size: -

CDR3: CASSYERFNTGELFF
DNA: TGTGCCAGCAGTTACGAGCGGTTCAACACCGGGGAGCTGTTTTTT
V: TRBV6-5
D: -
J: TRBJ2-2
size: few

CDR3: CASSMGFYTPREGQPQHF
DNA: TGTGCCAGTAGTATGGGGTTTTACACTCCCCGGGAGGGTCAGCCCCAGCATTTT
V: TRBV19
D: -
J: TRBJ1-5
size: few

CDR3: CASSYRDRGTGELFF
DNA: TGTGCCAGCAGTTACCGGGACAGGGGCACCGGGGAGCTGTTTTTT
V: TRBV6-5
D: TRBD1
J: TRBJ2-2
size: -

CDR3: CASTPGGMNTEAFF
DNA: TGTGCCAGCACCCCCGGAGGGATGAACACTGAAGCTTTCTTT
V: TRBV7-9
D: -
J: TRBJ1-1
size: -

CDR3: CASIASGSHEQYF
DNA: TGTGCCAGCATTGCTAGCGGGAGCCACGAGCAGTACTTC
V: TRBV6-2/TRBV6-3
D: TRBD2
J: TRBJ2-7
size: -

CDR3: CASSIPPRSYGELFF
DNA: TGTGCCAGCAGTATACCCCCTAGGTCCTACGGGGAGCTGTTTTTT
V: TRBV6-1
D: -
J: TRBJ2-2
size: -

CDR3: CASSPTGGGNTIYF
DNA: TGTGCCAGCAGCCCGACAGGGGGAGGAAACACCATATATTTT
V: TRBV7-9
D: TRBD1
J: TRBJ1-3
size: -

CDR3: CAGKATYNSPLHF
DNA: TGTGCCGGAAAGGCCACCTATAATTCACCCCTCCACTTT
V: TRBV28
D: -
J: TRBJ1-6
size: -

CDR3: CASSQVGTEINSPLHF
DNA: TGCGCCAGCAGCCAAGTTGGGACAGAAATTAATTCACCCCTCCACTTT
V: TRBV4-1
D: TRBD1
J: TRBJ1-6
size: -

CDR3: CASSPLGNSNQPQHF
DNA: TGTGCCAGCAGTCCATTGGGAAATAGCAATCAGCCCCAGCATTTT
V: TRBV6-1
D: -
J: TRBJ1-5
size: few

CDR3: CASRRQGRVWGYTF
DNA: TGTGCCAGCAGGAGACAGGGTAGGGTTTGGGGCTACACCTTC
V: TRBV6-1
D: TRBD1
J: TRBJ1-2
size: -

CDR3: CASSLPRGGYYEQYF
DNA: TGTGCCAGCAGCCTCCCAAGGGGGGGCTACTACGAGCAGTACTTC
V: TRBV7-2
D: -
J: TRBJ2-7
size: -

CDR3: CASSAGQTGPHNEQFF
DNA: TGTGCCAGTAGTGCGGGGCAGACGGGACCCCACAATGAGCAGTTCTTC
V: TRBV19
D: -
J: TRBJ2-1
size: -

CDR3: CSARDPRGSGRVETQYF
DNA: TGCAGTGCTAGAGATCCCCGGGGTAGCGGGAGGGTGGAGACCCAGTACTTC
V: TRBV20-1
D: TRBD2
J: TRBJ2-5
size: few

CDR3: CASSPTVGYNEQFF
DNA: TGTGCCAGCTCCCCCACGGTAGGCTACAATGAGCAGTTCTTC
V: TRBV18
D: -
J: TRBJ2-1
size: -

CDR3: CASGGLGEETQYF
DNA: TGTGCCAGCGGGGGACTAGGTGAGGAGACCCAGTACTTC
V: TRBV2
D: TRBD2
J: TRBJ2-5
size: few

CDR3: CSASPGTGPNEKLFF
DNA: TGCAGTGCCAGCCCCGGGACAGGACCTAATGAAAAACTGTTTTTT
V: TRBV20-1
D: TRBD1
J: TRBJ1-4
size: -

CDR3: CASSPNRGGNQPQHF
DNA: TGTGCCAGCAGTCCTAACAGGGGGGGAAATCAGCCCCAGCATTTT
V: TRBV7-2
D: TRBD1
J: TRBJ1-5
size: -

CDR3: CASSDAGKQGQFF
DNA: TGTGCCAGCAGTGACGCAGGTAAACAGGGGCAGTTCTTC
V: TRBV25-1
D: -
J: TRBJ2-1
size: once

CDR3: CASSLRAAMNTEAFF
DNA: TGTGCCAGCAGCTTGAGGGCCGCAATGAACACTGAAGCTTTCTTT
V: TRBV11-3
D: -
J: TRBJ1-1
size: few

CDR3: CSAPNPGQGLQTQYF
DNA: TGCAGTGCCCCCAATCCGGGACAGGGGTTGCAGACCCAGTACTTC
V: TRBV20-1
D: TRBD1
J: TRBJ2-5
size: few

CDR3: CASSFGGRGWYGYTF
DNA: TGTGCCAGCAGCTTCGGGGGCAGGGGATGGTATGGCTACACCTTC
V: TRBV7-2
D: -
J: TRBJ1-2
size: few

CDR3: CASGNNYGYTF
DNA: TGTGCCAGCGGAAATAACTATGGCTACACCTTC
V: TRBV12-3/TRBV12-4
D: -
J: TRBJ1-2
size: -

CDR3: CASSLAGSYSGNTIYF
DNA: TGTGCCAGCAGCTTAGCGGGGAGTTACTCTGGAAACACCATATATTTT
V: TRBV7-9
D: -
J: TRBJ1-3
size: few

CDR3: CSAQQGFGIGNTEAFF
DNA: TGCAGTGCTCAACAGGGGTTCGGTATTGGTAACACTGAAGCTTTCTTT
V: TRBV20-1
D: TRBD1
J: TRBJ1-1
size: few

CDR3: CASSRGQTSNQPQHF
DNA: TGTGCCAGCAGTAGGGGACAGACTAGCAATCAGCCCCAGCATTTT
V: TRBV12-3/TRBV12-4
D: TRBD1
J: TRBJ1-5
size: -

CDR3: CSVETGGEQFF
DNA: TGCAGCGTTGAAACCGGGGGTGAGCAGTTCTTC
V: TRBV29-1
D: -
J: TRBJ2-1
size: -

CDR3: CASSSLAGDTNEQFF
DNA: TGTGCCAGCAGTTCGCTAGCGGGAGACACCAATGAGCAGTTCTTC
V: TRBV2
D: TRBD2
J: TRBJ2-1
size: -

CDR3: CSARKAPGATNEKLFF
DNA: TGCAGTGCGAGAAAAGCCCCCGGGGCAACTAATGAAAAACTGTTTTTT
V: TRBV20-1
D: -
J: TRBJ1-4
size: -

CDR3: CASSAGGRPQTQYF
DNA: TGTGCCAGCAGTGCCGGGGGTCGACCACAGACCCAGTACTTC
V: TRBV27
D: -
J: TRBJ2-5
size: few

CDR3: CASSSHGVGRETQYF
DNA: TGTGCCAGCAGTTCCCATGGGGTTGGGAGAGAGACCCAGTACTTC
V: TRBV6-5
D: -
J: TRBJ2-5
size: few

CDR3: CASSPLAGVPGELFF
DNA: TGTGCCAGCAGTCCGCTAGCGGGAGTACCCGGGGAGCTGTTTTTT
V: TRBV6-1
D: TRBD2
J: TRBJ2-2
size: -

CDR3: CASSEREQPQHF
DNA: TGTGCCAGCAGTGAACGAGAACAGCCCCAGCATTTT
V: TRBV6-1
D: -
J: TRBJ1-5
size: few

CDR3: CSAREGTTHTDTQYF
DNA: TGCAGTGCTAGAGAGGGGACAACCCACACAGATACGCAGTATTTT
V: TRBV20-1
D: -
J: TRBJ2-3
size: -

CDR3: CAWGTGRGSPEQYF
DNA: TGTGCCTGGGGGACGGGCAGGGGCTCGCCCGAGCAGTACTTC
V: TRBV30
D: -
J: TRBJ2-7
size: -

CDR3: CASRGAIRSSQPQHF
DNA: TGTGCCAGCAGGGGAGCCATTCGGTCCTCTCAGCCCCAGCATTTT
V: TRBV6-1
D: -
J: TRBJ1-5
size: -

CDR3: CASSFVSLDRDSYEQYF
DNA: TGTGCCAGCAGCTTTGTGTCCCTTGACAGGGATTCCTACGAGCAGTACTTC
V: TRBV5-4
D: TRBD1
J: TRBJ2-7
size: -

CDR3: CGVRRTGRNEQFF
DNA: TGCGGAGTCCGGCGGACAGGGCGTAATGAGCAGTTCTTC
V: TRBV20-1
D: TRBD1
J: TRBJ2-1
size: -

CDR3: CASSPTGAGGRETQYF
DNA: TGTGCCAGCAGCCCGACGGGAGCGGGAGGAAGGGAGACCCAGTACTTC
V: TRBV11-2
D: TRBD2
J: TRBJ2-5
size: -

CDR3: CASRLNRGGDQPQHF
DNA: TGTGCCAGTAGGCTCAACAGGGGCGGAGATCAGCCCCAGCATTTT
V: TRBV19
D: TRBD1
J: TRBJ1-5
size: -

CDR3: CSASLQGTSTEAFF
DNA: TGCAGTGCTTCCTTACAGGGTACGTCCACTGAAGCTTTCTTT
V: TRBV20-1
D: -
J: TRBJ1-1
size: -

CDR3: CSARKMGTDLF
DNA: TGCAGTGCTAGGAAGATGGGGACCGACCTATTT
V: TRBV20-1
D: -
J: TRBJ2-3
size: few

CDR3: CASVGLAGGPFSTDTQYF
DNA: TGTGCCAGCGTGGGACTAGCGGGAGGGCCGTTCAGCACAGATACGCAGTATTTT
V: TRBV7-6
D: TRBD2
J: TRBJ2-3
size: -

CDR3: CATFTWETQYF
DNA: TGTGCCACCTTTACGTGGGAGACCCAGTACTTC
V: TRBV6-1
D: -
J: TRBJ2-5
size: few

CDR3: CASSAGATYEQYF
DNA: TGCGCCAGCAGCGCAGGGGCCACCTACGAGCAGTACTTC
V: TRBV5-1
D: -
J: TRBJ2-7
size: few

CDR3: CASSLRNSLGEQYF
DNA: TGTGCCAGCAGCTTACGAAATAGTCTGGGCGAGCAGTACTTC
V: TRBV7-9
D: -
J: TRBJ2-7
size: -

CDR3: CASSSRLGGDNQPQHF
DNA: TGTGCCAGCAGTTCCCGGTTAGGGGGCGACAATCAGCCCCAGCATTTT
V: TRBV6-5
D: TRBD1
J: TRBJ1-5
size: -

CDR3: CASRKLGNYGYTF
DNA: TGTGCCAGCAGAAAACTGGGGAACTATGGCTACACCTTC
V: TRBV6-1
D: -
J: TRBJ1-2
size: few

CDR3: CASSLLGVRTGELFF
DNA: TGTGCCAGCAGCTTATTGGGAGTAAGGACCGGGGAGCTGTTTTTT
V: TRBV7-9
D: -
J: TRBJ2-2
size: -

CDR3: CASSRRGSYEQYF
DNA: TGTGCCAGCAGTCGCAGGGGTTCCTACGAGCAGTACTTC
V: TRBV7-9
D: -
J: TRBJ2-7
size: -

CDR3: CASSLQGTDYGYTF
DNA: TGTGCCAGCAGTTTGCAGGGGACGGACTATGGCTACACCTTC
V: TRBV6-5
D: -
J: TRBJ1-2
size: few

CDR3: CASSVLTKFNYEQYF
DNA: TGTGCCAGCAGCGTCCTGACTAAATTCAACTACGAGCAGTACTTC
V: TRBV28
D: -
J: TRBJ2-7
size: few

CDR3: CASSIQGRGQETQYF
DNA: TGTGCCAGTAGTATTCAGGGACGGGGACAAGAGACCCAGTACTTC
V: TRBV19
D: -
J: TRBJ2-5
size: -

CDR3: CASSLTREGANVLTF
DNA: TGTGCCAGCAGCCTGACCCGGGAAGGGGCCAACGTCCTGACTTTC
V: TRBV11-1
D: -
J: TRBJ2-6
size: few

CDR3: CATSRDLGQEEGYTF
DNA: TGTGCCACCAGCAGAGACCTAGGACAGGAGGAGGGCTACACCTTC
V: TRBV15
D: TRBD1
J: TRBJ1-2
size: few

CDR3: CASSIGQGNILHF
DNA: TGTGCCAGCAGCATTGGACAGGGGAATATTCTCCACTTT
V: TRBV5-4
D: TRBD1
J: TRBJ1-6
size: -